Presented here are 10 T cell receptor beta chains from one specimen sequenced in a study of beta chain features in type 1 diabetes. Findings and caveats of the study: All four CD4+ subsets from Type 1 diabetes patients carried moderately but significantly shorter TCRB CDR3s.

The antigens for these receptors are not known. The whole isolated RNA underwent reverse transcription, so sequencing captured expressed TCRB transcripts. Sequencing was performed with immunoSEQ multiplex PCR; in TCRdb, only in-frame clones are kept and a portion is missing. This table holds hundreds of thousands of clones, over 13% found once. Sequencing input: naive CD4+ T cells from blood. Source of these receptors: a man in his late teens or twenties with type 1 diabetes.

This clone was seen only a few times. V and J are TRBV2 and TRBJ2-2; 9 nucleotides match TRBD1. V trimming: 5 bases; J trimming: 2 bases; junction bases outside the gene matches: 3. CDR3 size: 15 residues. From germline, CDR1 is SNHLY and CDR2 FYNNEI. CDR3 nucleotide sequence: TGTGCCAGCAGTTGGACAGGGGATAACACCGGGGAGCTGTTTTTT. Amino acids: CASSWTGDNTGELFF.

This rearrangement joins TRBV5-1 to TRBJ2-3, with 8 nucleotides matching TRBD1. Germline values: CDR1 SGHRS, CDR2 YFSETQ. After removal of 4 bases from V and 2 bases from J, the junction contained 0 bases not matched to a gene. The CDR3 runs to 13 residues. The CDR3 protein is CASSQGATDTQYF. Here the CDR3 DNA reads TGCGCCAGCAGCCAGGGGGCCACAGATACGCAGTATTTT. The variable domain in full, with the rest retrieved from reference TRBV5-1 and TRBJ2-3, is KAGVTQTPRYLIKTRGQQVTLSCSPISGHRSVSWYQQTPGQGLQFLFEYFSETQRNKGNFPGRFSGRQFSNSRSEMNVSTLELGDSALYLCASSQGATDTQYFGPGTRLTVL.

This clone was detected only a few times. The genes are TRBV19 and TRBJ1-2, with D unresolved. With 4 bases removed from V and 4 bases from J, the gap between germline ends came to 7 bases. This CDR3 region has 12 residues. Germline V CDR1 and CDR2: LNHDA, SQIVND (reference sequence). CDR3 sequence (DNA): TGTGCCAGTAGTACCGTAGCCTATGGCTACACCTTC. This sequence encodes CASSTVAYGYTF.

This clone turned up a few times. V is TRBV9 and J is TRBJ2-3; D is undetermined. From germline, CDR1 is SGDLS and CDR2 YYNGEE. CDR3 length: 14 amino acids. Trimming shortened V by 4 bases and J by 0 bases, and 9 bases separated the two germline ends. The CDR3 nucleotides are TGTGCCAGCAGCTCTCGGGTTAGCACAGATACGCAGTATTTT. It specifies CASSSRVSTDTQYF.

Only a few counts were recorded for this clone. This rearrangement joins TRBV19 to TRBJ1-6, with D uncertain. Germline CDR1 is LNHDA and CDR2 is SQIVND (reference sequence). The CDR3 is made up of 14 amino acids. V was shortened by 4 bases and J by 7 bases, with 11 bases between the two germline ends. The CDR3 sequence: CASSTTGLNSPLHF. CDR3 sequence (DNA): TGTGCCAGTAGTACGACCGGACTGAATTCACCCCTCCACTTT.

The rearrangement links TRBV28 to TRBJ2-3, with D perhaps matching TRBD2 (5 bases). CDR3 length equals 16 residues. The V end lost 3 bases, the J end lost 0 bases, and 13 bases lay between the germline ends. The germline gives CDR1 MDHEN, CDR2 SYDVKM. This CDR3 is CASSFGRVPSTDTQYF. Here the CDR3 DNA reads TGTGCCAGCAGTTTCGGGCGGGTTCCTAGCACAGATACGCAGTATTTT.

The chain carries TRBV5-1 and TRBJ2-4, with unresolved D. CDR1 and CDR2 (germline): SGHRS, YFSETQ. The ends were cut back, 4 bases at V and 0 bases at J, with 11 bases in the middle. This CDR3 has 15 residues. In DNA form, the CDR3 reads TGCGCCAGCAGCAGTGGAGAAATAGCCAAAAACATTCAGTACTTC. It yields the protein CASSSGEIAKNIQYF.

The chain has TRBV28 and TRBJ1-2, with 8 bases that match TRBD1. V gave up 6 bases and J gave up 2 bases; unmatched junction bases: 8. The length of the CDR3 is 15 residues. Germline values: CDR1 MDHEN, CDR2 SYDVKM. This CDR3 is CASRPETGANYGYTF. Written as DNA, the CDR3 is TGTGCCAGCAGGCCCGAGACAGGGGCGAACTATGGCTACACCTTC.

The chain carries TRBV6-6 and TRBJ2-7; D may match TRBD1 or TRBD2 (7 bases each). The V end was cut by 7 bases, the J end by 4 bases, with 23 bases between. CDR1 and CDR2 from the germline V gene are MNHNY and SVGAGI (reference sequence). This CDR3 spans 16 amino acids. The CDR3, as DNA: TGTGCCAGCACCTTACGATGGGGGGGACAGTCGTACGAGCAGTACTTC. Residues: CASTLRWGGQSYEQYF.

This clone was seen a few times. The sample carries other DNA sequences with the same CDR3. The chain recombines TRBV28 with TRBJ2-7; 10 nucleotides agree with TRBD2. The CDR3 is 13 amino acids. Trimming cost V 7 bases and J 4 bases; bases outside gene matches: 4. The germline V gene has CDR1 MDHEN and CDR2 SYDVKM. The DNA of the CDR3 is TGTGCCAGCAAGAGGACTAGCGGTTACGAGCAGTACTTC. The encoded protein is CASKRTSGYEQYF.